A single sample is the source of the 14 T cell receptor beta chains below, sequenced in a study of T cell clonotyping in hematopoietic cell transplantation. The data were produced by immunoSEQ multiplex PCR, yet TCRdb's version contains in-frame clones alone and is incomplete. The sample yields about 47,000 clones, about four fifths seen once. Documented time point: recipient sample about 28 days before transplant, after cytoreduction. The material was peripheral blood mononuclear cells, obtained before stem cell transplant. Receptor source: a man in his sixties with myelodysplastic syndrome. Some clones in this sample may be carry-over from other donors' samples.

The chain couples TRBV6-6 to TRBJ2-2; no reliable D call. Germline CDR1 and CDR2: MNHNY and SVGAGI (reference sequence). V lost 3 bases and J lost 4, with 3 bases in between. This CDR3 spans 12 amino acids. For the CDR3, the DNA is TGTGCCAGCAGTTATCTCACCGGGGAGCTGTTTTTT. It translates to CASSYLTGELFF.

V is TRBV6-6 and J is TRBJ1-4, with D maybe TRBD1 (5 bases). The CDR3 loop spans 14 amino acids. V was trimmed by 5 bases and J by 2 bases, leaving 9 bases between them. Germline CDR1 is MNHNY and CDR2 is SVGAGI (reference sequence). The CDR3 DNA reads as TGTGCCAGCAGTGACAGAGCCACTAATGAAAAACTGTTTTTT. Protein sequence: CASSDRATNEKLFF.

This rearrangement joins TRBV10-3 to TRBJ2-6; D might be TRBD2 (6 bases). The ends were cut back, 2 bases at V and 4 bases at J, with 12 bases in the middle. This CDR3 has 16 amino acids. Germline V gene data show CDR1 as ENHRY and CDR2 as SYGVKD. The CDR3 region is CAISEGGGTGANVLTF. The CDR3 DNA reads TGTGCCATCAGTGAGGGTGGAGGGACCGGGGCCAACGTCCTGACTTTC.

This chain links TRBV5-6 with TRBJ2-7; no clear D gene. The CDR3 consists of 14 residues. Germline V CDR1 and CDR2: SGHDT, YYEEEE. V lost 4 bases to trimming and J lost 0 bases, with 11 bases between them. The CDR3, as DNA: TGTGCCAGCAGCCGAGACACATACTCCTACGAGCAGTACTTC. It codes for CASSRDTYSYEQYF.

The V and J genes are TRBV19 and TRBJ1-5, with 9 bases that match TRBD1. The germline V gene encodes CDR1 LNHDA and CDR2 SQIVND (reference sequence). This CDR3 region has 16 residues. V was pared by 3 bases and J by 7 bases, with 10 bases of the junction left unmatched. In nucleotides, the CDR3 is TGTGCCAGTAGTATGGGATTAGGGACAGGGAAACAGCCCCAGCATTTT. Its protein product is CASSMGLGTGKQPQHF.

The chain couples TRBV27 to TRBJ1-2; TRBD1 matches at 7 bases. Germline V gives CDR1 MNHEY, CDR2 SMNVEV (reference sequence). V lost 6 bases, J lost 4 bases, and 5 bases stayed unmatched. The CDR3 is 13 residues long. CDR3: CASRKTGSYGYTF. CDR3 in DNA: TGTGCCAGCAGGAAGACAGGGTCCTATGGCTACACCTTC.

The chain carries TRBV16 and TRBJ1-5; weak D call: TRBD1 (5 bases). The CDR3 spans 15 residues. Between the trimmed V and J ends, which lost 4 bases and 0 bases, there was a span of 10 bases. Germline-derived CDR1 and CDR2 are KGHSY and FQNENV. In nucleotides, the CDR3 is TGTGCCAGCAGCCGGGACGGGGATAGCAATCAGCCCCAGCATTTT. It codes for CASSRDGDSNQPQHF.

This clone was picked up one time. The chain recombines TRBV10-3 with TRBJ1-5; D is possibly TRBD1 (5 bases). V gave up 4 bases and J gave up 0 bases, with 10 bases separating them. The germline gives CDR1 ENHRY, CDR2 SYGVKD. The CDR3 is 15 residues long. The CDR3 spells CAISGTGGSNQPQHF. The CDR3 DNA sequence: TGTGCCATCAGTGGTACCGGGGGTAGCAATCAGCCCCAGCATTTT.

The V and J genes are TRBV11-2 and TRBJ2-2, with TRBD1 identical over 9 bases. The CDR3 covers 17 residues. V lost 6 bases to trimming and J lost 5 bases; unmatched junction nucleotides: 13. Germline lookup yields CDR1 SGHAT and CDR2 FQNNGV. CDR3 in amino acids: CASRSTGTGWGTGELFF. The CDR3 coding sequence is TGTGCCAGCAGGTCTACCGGGACAGGGTGGGGGACCGGGGAGCTGTTTTTT.

The V and J genes are TRBV5-1 and TRBJ2-5; D unresolved. This CDR3 is 14 amino acids long. Deletions cut 3 bases from V and 2 bases from J, with 11 bases between. CDR1 and CDR2 (germline): SGHRS, YFSETQ. The CDR3 loop reads CASSSVIGQETQYF. The CDR3 coding sequence is TGCGCCAGCAGCTCCGTAATAGGGCAAGAGACCCAGTACTTC.

This clone was seen a single time. The rearrangement uses TRBV28 and TRBJ1-4; 8 positions agree with TRBD1. V gave up 2 bases and J gave up 10 bases; unmatched junction bases: 9. The germline gives CDR1 MDHEN, CDR2 SYDVKM. This CDR3 region has 15 residues. The CDR3 nucleotides are TGTGCCAGCAGTTTAAACGGGGGGACAGGAGGAAAACTGTTTTTT. Residues: CASSLNGGTGGKLFF.

The chain carries TRBV7-2 and TRBJ2-5; no clear D gene. V was cut by 1 base and J by 2 bases, with 8 bases left in between. Looked up from germline, CDR1 is SGHTA and CDR2 is FQGNSA. This CDR3 is built from 14 residues. The CDR3, as DNA: TGTGCCAGCAGCTTAGGCGTCCAGCAAGAGACCCAGTACTTC. This translates into CASSLGVQQETQYF.

This clone has only one observation. The CDR3 sequence: CASTLGVNTEAFF. For the CDR3, the DNA is TGTGCCAGCACGTTGGGGGTGAACACTGAAGCTTTCTTT. The gene calls are TRBV2 and TRBJ1-1, with D perhaps matching TRBD1 (5 bases). The CDR3 has 13 amino acids. The germline V gene has CDR1 SNHLY and CDR2 FYNNEI. Trimming pared 7 bases from V and 0 bases from J, leaving 9 bases between.

V gene TRBV5-6 combines with J gene TRBJ1-1; 7 nucleotides match TRBD1. The CDR3 loop spans 15 amino acids. The V gene end was trimmed by 4 bases and the J gene end by 4 bases; junction bases not matched to a gene: 10. Germline V CDR1 and CDR2: SGHDT, YYEEEE. CDR3 nucleotide sequence: TGTGCCAGCAGCCGTCGGTTTACAGGGGCCACTGAAGCTTTCTTT. It translates to CASSRRFTGATEAFF.